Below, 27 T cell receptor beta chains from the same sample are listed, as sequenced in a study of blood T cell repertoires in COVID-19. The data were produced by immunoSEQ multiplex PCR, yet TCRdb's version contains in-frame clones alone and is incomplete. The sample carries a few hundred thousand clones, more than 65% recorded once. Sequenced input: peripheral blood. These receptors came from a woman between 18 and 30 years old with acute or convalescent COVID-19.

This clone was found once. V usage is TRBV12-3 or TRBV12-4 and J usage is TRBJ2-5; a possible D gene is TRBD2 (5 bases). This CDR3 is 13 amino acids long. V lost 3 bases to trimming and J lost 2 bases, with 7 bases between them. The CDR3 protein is CASSFQRQETQYF. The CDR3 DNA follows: TGTGCCAGCAGTTTCCAGCGGCAAGAGACCCAGTACTTC.

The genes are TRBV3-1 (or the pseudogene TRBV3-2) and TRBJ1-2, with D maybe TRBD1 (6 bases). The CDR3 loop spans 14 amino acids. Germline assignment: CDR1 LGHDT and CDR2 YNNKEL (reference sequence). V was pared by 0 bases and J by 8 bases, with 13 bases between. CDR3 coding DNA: TGTGCCAGCAGCCAAGATCTAGGGGGGGGCGGCTACACCTTC. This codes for CASSQDLGGGGYTF.

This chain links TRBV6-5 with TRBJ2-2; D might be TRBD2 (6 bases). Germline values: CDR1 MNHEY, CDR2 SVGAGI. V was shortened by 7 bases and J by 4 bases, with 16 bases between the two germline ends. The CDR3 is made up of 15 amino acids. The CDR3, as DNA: TGTGCCAGCACCTTGGACTATCTAAGCACCGGGGAGCTGTTTTTT. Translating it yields CASTLDYLSTGELFF.

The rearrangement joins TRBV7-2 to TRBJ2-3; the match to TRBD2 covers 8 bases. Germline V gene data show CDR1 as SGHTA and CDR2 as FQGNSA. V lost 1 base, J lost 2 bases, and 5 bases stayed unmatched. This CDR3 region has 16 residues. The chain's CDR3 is CASSLGLAGSTDTQYF. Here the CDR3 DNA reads TGTGCCAGCAGCTTAGGGCTAGCGGGCTCCACAGATACGCAGTATTTT.

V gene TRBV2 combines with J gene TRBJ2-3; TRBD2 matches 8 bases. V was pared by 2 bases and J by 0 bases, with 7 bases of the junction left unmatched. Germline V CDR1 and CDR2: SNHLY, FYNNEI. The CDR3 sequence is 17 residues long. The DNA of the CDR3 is TGTGCCAGCAGTGAAAACCGACTAGCGTCTAGCACAGATACGCAGTATTTT. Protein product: CASSENRLASSTDTQYF.

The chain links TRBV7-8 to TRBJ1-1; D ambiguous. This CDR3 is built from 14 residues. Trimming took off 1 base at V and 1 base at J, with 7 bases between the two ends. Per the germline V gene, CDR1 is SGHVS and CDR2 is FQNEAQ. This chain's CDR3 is CASSLERRNTEAFF. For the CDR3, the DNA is TGTGCCAGCAGCTTAGAGAGGAGGAACACTGAAGCTTTCTTT. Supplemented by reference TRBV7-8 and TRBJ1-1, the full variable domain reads GAGVSQSPRYKVAKRGQDVALRCDPISGHVSLFWYQQALGQGPEFLTYFQNEAQLDKSGLPSDRFFAERPEGSVSTLKIQRTQQEDSAVYLCASSLERRNTEAFFGQGTRLTVV.

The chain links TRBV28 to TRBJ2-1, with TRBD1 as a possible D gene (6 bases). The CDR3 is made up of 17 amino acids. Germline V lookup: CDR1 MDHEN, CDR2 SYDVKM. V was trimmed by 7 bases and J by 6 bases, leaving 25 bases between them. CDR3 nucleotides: TGTGCCAGCACCTCCACAGGGCTTGGCCTTTCCCTCAATGAGCAGTTCTTC. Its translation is CASTSTGLGLSLNEQFF.

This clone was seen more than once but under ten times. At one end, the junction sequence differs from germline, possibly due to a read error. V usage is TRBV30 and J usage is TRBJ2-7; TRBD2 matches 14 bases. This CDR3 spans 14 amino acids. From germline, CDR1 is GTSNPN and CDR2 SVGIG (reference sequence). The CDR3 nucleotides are TGTGCCTGGAGAACCGGGACTAGCGGGAGTTCAATGAACTTC. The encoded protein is CAWRTGTSGSSMNF.

The CDR3 here is CAWSTSRTGDSYEQYF. The CDR3 region has the DNA TGTGCCTGGAGTACCTCCCGGACAGGGGACTCCTACGAGCAGTACTTC. The chain links TRBV30 to TRBJ2-7; the match to TRBD1 covers 9 bases. This CDR3 is built from 16 residues. Trimming removed 2 bases from V and 0 bases from J; junction bases left unmatched: 8. Germline V gives CDR1 GTSNPN, CDR2 SVGIG (reference sequence). Looking up the rest from reference TRBV30 and TRBJ2-7 gives the full variable domain: SQTIHQWPATLVQPVGSPLSLECTVEGTSNPNLYWYRQAAGRGLQLLFYSVGIGQISSEVPQNLSASRPQDRQFILSSKKLLLSDSGFYLCAWSTSRTGDSYEQYFGPGTRLTVT.

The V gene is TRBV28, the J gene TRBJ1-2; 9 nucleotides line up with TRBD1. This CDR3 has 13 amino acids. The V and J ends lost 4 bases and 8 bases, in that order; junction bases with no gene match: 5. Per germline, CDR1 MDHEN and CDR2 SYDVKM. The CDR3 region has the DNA TGTGCCAGCAGTTCAAACAGGGGGCGAGGCTACACCTTC. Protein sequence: CASSSNRGRGYTF.

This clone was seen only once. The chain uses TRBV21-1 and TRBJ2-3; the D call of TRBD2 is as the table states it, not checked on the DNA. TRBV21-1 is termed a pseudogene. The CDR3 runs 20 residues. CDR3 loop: CASSKGAGALREGGTDTQYF. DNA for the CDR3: TGTGCCAGCAGCAAAGGAGCGGGGGCTTTGCGGGAGGGGGGCACAGATACGCAGTATTTT.

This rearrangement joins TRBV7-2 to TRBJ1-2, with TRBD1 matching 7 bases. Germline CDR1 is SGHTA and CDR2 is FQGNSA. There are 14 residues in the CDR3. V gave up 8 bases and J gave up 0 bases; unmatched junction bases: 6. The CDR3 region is CASARGIANYGYTF. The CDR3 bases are TGTGCCAGCGCCAGGGGGATAGCTAACTATGGCTACACCTTC.

The CDR3 bases are TGTGCCTTACCTACAGGGAAGGAGGATAATTCACCCCTCCACTTT. Translating gives CALPTGKEDNSPLHF. The V call is TRBV30, the J call TRBJ1-6; D perhaps matches TRBD1 (6 bases). The V end lost 7 bases, the J end lost 5 bases, and 18 bases lay between the germline ends. Per germline, CDR1 GTSNPN and CDR2 SVGIG (reference sequence). This CDR3 has 15 residues.

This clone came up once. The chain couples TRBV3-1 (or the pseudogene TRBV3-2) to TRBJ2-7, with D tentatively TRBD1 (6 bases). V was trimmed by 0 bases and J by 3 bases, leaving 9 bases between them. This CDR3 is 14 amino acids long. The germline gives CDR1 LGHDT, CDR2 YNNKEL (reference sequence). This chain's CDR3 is CASSQDIGGYEQYF. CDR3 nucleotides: TGTGCCAGCAGCCAAGATATAGGGGGCTACGAGCAGTACTTC.

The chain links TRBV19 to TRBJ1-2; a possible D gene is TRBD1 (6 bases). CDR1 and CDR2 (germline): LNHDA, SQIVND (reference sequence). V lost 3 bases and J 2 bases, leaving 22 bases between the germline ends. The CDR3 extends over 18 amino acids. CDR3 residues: CASSMWGQTGETNYGYTF. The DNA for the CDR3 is TGTGCCAGTAGTATGTGGGGGCAGACAGGAGAAACGAACTATGGCTACACCTTC. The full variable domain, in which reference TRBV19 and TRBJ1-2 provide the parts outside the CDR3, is DGGITQSPKYLFRKEGQNVTLSCEQNLNHDAMYWYRQDPGQGLRLIYYSQIVNDFQKGDIAEGYSVSREKKESFPLTVTSAQKNPTAFYLCASSMWGQTGETNYGYTFGSGTRLTVV.

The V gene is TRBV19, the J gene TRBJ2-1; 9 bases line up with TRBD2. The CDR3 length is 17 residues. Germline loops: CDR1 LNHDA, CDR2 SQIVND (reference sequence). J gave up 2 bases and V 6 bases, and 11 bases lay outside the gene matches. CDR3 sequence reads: CASSPRLAESPYNEQFF. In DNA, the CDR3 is TGTGCCAGTAGCCCCCGACTAGCGGAGTCCCCCTACAATGAGCAGTTCTTC.

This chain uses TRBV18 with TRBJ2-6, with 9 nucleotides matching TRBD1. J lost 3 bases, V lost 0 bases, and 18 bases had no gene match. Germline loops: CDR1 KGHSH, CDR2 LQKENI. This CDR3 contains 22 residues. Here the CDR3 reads CASSPPFGFWDRDHGGANVLTF. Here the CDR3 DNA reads TGTGCCAGCTCACCACCTTTCGGTTTCTGGGACAGGGACCATGGTGGGGCCAACGTCCTGACTTTC.

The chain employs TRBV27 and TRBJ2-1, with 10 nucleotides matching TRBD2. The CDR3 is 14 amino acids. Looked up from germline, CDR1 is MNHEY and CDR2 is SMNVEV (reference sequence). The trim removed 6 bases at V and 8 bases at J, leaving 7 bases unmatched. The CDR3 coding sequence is TGTGCCAGCAGCTTAGCGGGAGGAGGCTATGAGCAGTTCTTC. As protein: CASSLAGGGYEQFF.

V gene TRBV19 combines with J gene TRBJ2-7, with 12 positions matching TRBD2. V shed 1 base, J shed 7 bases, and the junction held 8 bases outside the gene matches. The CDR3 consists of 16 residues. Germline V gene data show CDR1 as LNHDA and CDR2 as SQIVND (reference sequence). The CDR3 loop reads CASSIGPAGTSGEQYF. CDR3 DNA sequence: TGTGCCAGTAGTATAGGTCCCGCAGGGACTAGCGGGGAGCAGTACTTC.

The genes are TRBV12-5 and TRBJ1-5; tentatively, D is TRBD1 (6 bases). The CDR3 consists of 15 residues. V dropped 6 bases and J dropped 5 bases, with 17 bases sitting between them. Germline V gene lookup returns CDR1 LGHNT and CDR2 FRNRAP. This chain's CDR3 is CASGRGANGYQPQHF. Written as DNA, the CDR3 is TGTGCTAGTGGGCGGGGGGCGAACGGGTATCAGCCCCAGCATTTT.

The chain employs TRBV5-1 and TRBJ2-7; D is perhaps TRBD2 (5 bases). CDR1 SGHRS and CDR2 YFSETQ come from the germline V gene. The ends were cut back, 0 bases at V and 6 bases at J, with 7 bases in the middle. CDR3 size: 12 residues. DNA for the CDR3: TGCGCCAGCAGCTTGGGGAGGAGCGAGCAGTACTTC. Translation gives CASSLGRSEQYF.

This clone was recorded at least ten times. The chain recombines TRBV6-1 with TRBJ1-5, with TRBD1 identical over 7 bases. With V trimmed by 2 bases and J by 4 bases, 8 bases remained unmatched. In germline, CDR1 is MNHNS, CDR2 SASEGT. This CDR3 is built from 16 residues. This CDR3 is CASSEFDRANNQPQHF. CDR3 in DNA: TGTGCCAGCAGTGAATTCGACAGGGCTAATAATCAGCCCCAGCATTTT.

CDR3 DNA sequence: TGTGCCAGCAGACCCGGGAGTCTGGGTCGAAGCAATGAGCAGTTCTTC. Amino acid sequence: CASRPGSLGRSNEQFF. V usage is TRBV5-4 and J usage is TRBJ2-1, with a possible D match to TRBD2 (6 bases). Trimming removed 5 bases from V and 6 bases from J, with 21 bases in between. The CDR3 runs 16 residues. Germline-derived CDR1 and CDR2 are SGHNT and YYREEE (reference sequence).

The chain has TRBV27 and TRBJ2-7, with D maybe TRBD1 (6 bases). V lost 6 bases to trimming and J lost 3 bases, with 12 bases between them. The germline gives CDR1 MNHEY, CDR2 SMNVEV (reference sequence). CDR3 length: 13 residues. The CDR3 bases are TGTGCCAGCAGCCGGGACAACCGCTACGAGCAGTACTTC. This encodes CASSRDNRYEQYF.

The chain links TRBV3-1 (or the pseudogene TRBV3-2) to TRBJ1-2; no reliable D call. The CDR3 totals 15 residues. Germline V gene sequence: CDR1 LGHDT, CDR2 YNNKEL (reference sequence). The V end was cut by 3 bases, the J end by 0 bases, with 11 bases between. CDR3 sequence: CASSHEAGANYGYTF. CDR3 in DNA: TGTGCCAGCAGCCATGAAGCTGGAGCTAACTATGGCTACACCTTC.

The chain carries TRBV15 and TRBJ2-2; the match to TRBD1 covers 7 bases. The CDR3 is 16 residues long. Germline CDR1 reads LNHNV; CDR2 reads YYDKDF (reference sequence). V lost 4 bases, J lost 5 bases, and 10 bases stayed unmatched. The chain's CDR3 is CATSITMTGLTGELFF. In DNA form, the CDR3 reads TGTGCCACCAGCATTACTATGACAGGGCTGACCGGGGAGCTGTTTTTT.

The CDR3 sequence is CASSLNRDSRSQYF. CDR3 coding DNA: TGTGCCAGCAGCCTAAATCGGGACTCCAGATCCCAGTACTTC. The chain uses TRBV7-2 and TRBJ2-5; a weak D match, TRBD2 (6 bases). From germline, CDR1 is SGHTA and CDR2 FQGNSA. The CDR3 runs to 14 residues. V dropped 5 bases and J dropped 9 bases, with 19 bases sitting between them.